The present entry profiles one TCR beta chain with its context. Its target is unknown. As it was prepared, the TCRbeta library received unique molecular identifiers. TCRdb processed the PCR reads anew with MiXCR; each CDR3 protein has one entry. Of roughly 670,000 distinct CDR3 sequences in the sample, around 12% were seen once. The source of the sample is a study of T-cell reconstitution after alpha-beta-depleted transplantation in children. Study findings and constraints: The authors attributed T-cell counts and diversity one year after transplant mostly to newly produced T cells. Some patients' high day-60 TCRbeta diversity was traced to surviving recipient T cells and thymic progenitors. Roughly two months post-transplant, alpha-beta T cells reportedly originated from several hundred graft clones that had expanded.

The CDR3 consists of 16 residues. Trimming took 5 bases from V and 8 from J, leaving 25 bases between them. Germline V gene lookup returns CDR1 DFQATT and CDR2 SNEGSKA (reference sequence). This rearrangement joins TRBV20-1 to TRBJ2-1, with D perhaps matching TRBD2 (5 bases). This TCR was sampled from a girl aged 2 to 9 with congenital amegakaryocytic thrombocytopenia, due to receive a stem cell transplant. Sequences were derived from PBMCs, sampled before TCRalphabeta/CD19-depleted stem cell transplant. CDR3 protein: CSALNTSWYKVDEQFF. The CDR3 nucleotides are TGCAGTGCTCTCAACACTAGTTGGTACAAAGTGGATGAGCAGTTCTTC.